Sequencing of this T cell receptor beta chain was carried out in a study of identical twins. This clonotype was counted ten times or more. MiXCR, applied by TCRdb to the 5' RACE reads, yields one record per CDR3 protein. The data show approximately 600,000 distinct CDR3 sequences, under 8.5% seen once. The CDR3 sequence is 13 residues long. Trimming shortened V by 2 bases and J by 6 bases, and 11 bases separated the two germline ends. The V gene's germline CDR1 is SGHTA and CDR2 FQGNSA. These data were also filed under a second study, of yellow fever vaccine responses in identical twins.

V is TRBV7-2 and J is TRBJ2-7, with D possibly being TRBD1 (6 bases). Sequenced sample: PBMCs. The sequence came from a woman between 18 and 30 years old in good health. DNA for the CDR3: TGTGCCAGCAGCTTATCTCCCAGGGGCGAGCAGTACTTC. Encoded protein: CASSLSPRGEQYF.